This T cell receptor beta chain was found in a study of Tregs in tolerant kidney transplant recipients. Whole-study findings and limits: Activated donor B cell expansion appeared to reveal the most relevant donor-specific TCRbeta repertoire.

A remark on this clone: Its antigen remains unknown.

The V end lost 0 bases, the J end lost 8 bases, and 14 bases lay between the germline ends. Germline values: CDR1 SEHNR, CDR2 FQNEAQ (reference sequence). The CDR3 spans 15 residues. TCRdb keeps only in-frame clones here, not all; method: immunoSEQ multiplex PCR. The table includes about 77,000 clones, more than 95% detected once. Sequencing used CD4+ T cells from blood, obtained before the transplant. This TCR was sampled from a human donor who received a combined kidney and bone marrow transplant. J is TRBJ2-1 and V is TRBV7-9; a possible D gene is TRBD2 (6 bases). CDR3 nucleotides: TGTGCCAGCAGCTTAGCTGCAGCGGGCTTCCATGAGCAGTTCTTC. Amino acid sequence: CASSLAAAGFHEQFF.